This T cell receptor (beta chain) came from a study of blood T cell repertoires in COVID-19. CDR1 is LNHDA and CDR2 is SQIVND in the germline V gene (reference sequence). The junction had 8 bases not matched to a gene; V was cut back by 4 bases and J by 3 bases. The CDR3 spans 16 residues. Authors' methods: Amplification with reference gene primers provided the estimates of nucleated cell counts. The protocol was immunoSEQ multiplex PCR, while the TCRdb copy is restricted to in-frame clones and leaves out a portion. That table supplies the V and J calls and clone size; D and trimming were determined from the DNA. The table has 100,000 to 150,000 clones, 86% seen once.

Specimen: peripheral blood. The source is a human donor in a cohort sampled during active COVID-19. V is TRBV19 and J is TRBJ1-4; 7 nucleotides line up with TRBD1. The CDR3 protein is CASSRGNRGANEKLFF. Written as DNA, the CDR3 is TGTGCCAGTAGTAGAGGCAACAGGGGCGCTAATGAAAAACTGTTTTTT.